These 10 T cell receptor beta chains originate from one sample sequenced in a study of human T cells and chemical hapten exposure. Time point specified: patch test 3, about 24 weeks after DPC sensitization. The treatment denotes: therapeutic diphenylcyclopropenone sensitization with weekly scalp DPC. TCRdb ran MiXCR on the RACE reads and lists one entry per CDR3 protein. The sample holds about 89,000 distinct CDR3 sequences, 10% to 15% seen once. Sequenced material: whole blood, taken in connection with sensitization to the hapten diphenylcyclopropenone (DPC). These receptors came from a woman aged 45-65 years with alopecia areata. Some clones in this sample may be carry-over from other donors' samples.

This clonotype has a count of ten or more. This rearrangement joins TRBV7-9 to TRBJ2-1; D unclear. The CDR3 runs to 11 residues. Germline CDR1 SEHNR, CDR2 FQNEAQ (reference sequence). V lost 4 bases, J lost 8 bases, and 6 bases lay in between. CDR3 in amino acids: CASSSEYEQFF. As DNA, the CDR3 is TGTGCCAGCAGCTCAGAGTATGAGCAGTTCTTC.

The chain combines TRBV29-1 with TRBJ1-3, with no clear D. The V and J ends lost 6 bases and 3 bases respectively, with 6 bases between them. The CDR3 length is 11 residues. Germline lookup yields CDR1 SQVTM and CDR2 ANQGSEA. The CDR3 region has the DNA TGCAGCGTAAGAGTTGGAAACACCATATATTTT. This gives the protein CSVRVGNTIYF.

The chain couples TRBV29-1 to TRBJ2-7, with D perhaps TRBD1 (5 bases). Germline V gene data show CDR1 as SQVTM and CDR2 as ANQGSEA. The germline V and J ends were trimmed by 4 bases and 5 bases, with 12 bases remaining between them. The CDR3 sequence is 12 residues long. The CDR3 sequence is CSVVRGSDEQYF. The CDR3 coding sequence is TGCAGCGTTGTAAGGGGTTCAGACGAGCAGTACTTC.

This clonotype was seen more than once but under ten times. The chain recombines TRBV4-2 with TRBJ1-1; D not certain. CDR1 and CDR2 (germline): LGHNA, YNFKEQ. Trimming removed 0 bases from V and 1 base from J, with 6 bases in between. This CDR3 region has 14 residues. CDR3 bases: TGTGCCAGCAGCCAAGAAGCGGGGAACACTGAAGCTTTCTTT. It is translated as CASSQEAGNTEAFF.

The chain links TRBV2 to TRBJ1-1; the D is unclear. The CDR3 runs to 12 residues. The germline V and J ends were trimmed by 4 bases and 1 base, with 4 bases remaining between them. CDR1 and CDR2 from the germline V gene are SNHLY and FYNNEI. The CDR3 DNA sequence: TGTGCCAGCAGTGTGGGGAACACTGAAGCTTTCTTT. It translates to CASSVGNTEAFF.

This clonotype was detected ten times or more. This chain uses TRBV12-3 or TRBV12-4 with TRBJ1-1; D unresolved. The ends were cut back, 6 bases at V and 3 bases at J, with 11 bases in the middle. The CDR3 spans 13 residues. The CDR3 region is CASRKGDYTEAFF. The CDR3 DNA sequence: TGTGCCAGCAGGAAGGGAGACTACACTGAAGCTTTCTTT.

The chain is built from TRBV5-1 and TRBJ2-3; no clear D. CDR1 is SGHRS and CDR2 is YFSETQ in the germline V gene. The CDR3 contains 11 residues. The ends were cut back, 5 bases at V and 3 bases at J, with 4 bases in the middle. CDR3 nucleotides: TGCGCCAGCAGTACAACAGATACGCAGTATTTT. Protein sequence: CASSTTDTQYF.

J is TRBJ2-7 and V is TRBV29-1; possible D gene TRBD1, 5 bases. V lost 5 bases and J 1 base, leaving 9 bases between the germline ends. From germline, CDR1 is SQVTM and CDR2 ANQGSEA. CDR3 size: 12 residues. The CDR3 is CSVSQGSYEQYF. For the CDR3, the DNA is TGCAGCGTTTCCCAGGGATCCTACGAGCAGTACTTC.

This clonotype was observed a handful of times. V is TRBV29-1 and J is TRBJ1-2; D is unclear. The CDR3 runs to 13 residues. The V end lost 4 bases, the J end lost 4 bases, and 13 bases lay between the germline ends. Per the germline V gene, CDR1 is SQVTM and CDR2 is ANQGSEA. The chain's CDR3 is CSVVDGPFYGYTF. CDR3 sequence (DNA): TGCAGCGTTGTCGACGGCCCCTTCTATGGCTACACCTTC.

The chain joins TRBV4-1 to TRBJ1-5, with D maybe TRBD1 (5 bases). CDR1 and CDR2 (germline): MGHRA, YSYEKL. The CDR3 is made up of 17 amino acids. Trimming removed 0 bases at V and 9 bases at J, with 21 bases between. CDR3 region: CASSQDIYDSKETPQHF. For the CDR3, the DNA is TGCGCCAGCAGCCAAGATATCTATGACAGCAAGGAGACGCCCCAGCATTTT.